The T cell receptor (beta chain) under discussion was sequenced for a study of blood T cells in healthy people across ages. The CDR3 is 14 amino acids. V was pared by 3 bases and J by 13 bases, with 20 bases between. Germline CDR1 and CDR2: SGHRS and YFSETQ. This clonotype was observed once. The second PCR ran about 6 to 11 cycles with a sample-barcoded 5' primer and J-beta primers. TCRdb reprocessed the 5' RACE reads via MiXCR and lists one record per CDR3 protein. The sample includes approximately 680,000 distinct CDR3 sequences, roughly 32% of them seen just once. The specimen was blood. The receptor's source is a woman of 80 years or more in good health. The chain has TRBV5-1 and TRBJ2-1; D possibly corresponds to TRBD1 (6 bases). CDR3 DNA sequence: TGCGCCAGCAGCTGGCGGACAGCGAAAGAGACCCAGTTCTTC. Translation: CASSWRTAKETQFF.